This TCR beta chain is drawn from a study of shared clonotypes between healthy human individuals. Study-level information: CD8 memory received one plate per donor, CD8 naive two, CD4 memory three and CD4 naive three.

Study-level results: Lower generation probabilities were found for non-shared clonotypes than for those shared by all four donors.

For this clone: Its antigen is not identified. The same CDR3 can be traced to other DNA sequences in this sample.

Profiling relied on immunoSEQ multiplex PCR, and the TCRdb table lists in-frame clones only, not all of them. The sample yields a few million clones, approximately 95% seen once. Sequences were obtained from naive CD4+ T cells from PBMCs. The subset denotes: CD45RA+ positively selected. The receptor was isolated from a man aged 18 to 35 in good health. Some clones in this sample may be carry-over from other donors' samples.

In DNA form, the CDR3 reads TGTGCCTGGAGACTAGCGGGGTCAGATACGCAGTATTTT. As protein: CAWRLAGSDTQYF. This chain uses TRBV30 with TRBJ2-3, with 10 positions matching TRBD2. CDR3 size: 13 residues. Germline CDR1 reads GTSNPN; CDR2 reads SVGIG (reference sequence). After removal of 3 bases from V and 4 bases from J, the junction contained 1 base not matched to a gene. Full variable domain (remainder filled in from reference TRBV30 and TRBJ2-3): SQTIHQWPATLVQPVGSPLSLECTVEGTSNPNLYWYRQAAGRGLQLLFYSVGIGQISSEVPQNLSASRPQDRQFILSSKKLLLSDSGFYLCAWRLAGSDTQYFGPGTRLTVL.